This T cell receptor beta chain is from a study of human T cells and chemical hapten exposure. Overall study context: The variation in per-sample TCR yields arose mainly from small differences in pooled library volumes. Notes on the study in general: No alteration of TCRs above 1 in 1000 frequency was seen with DPC sensitization.

This sample's time point: patch test 3, about 24 weeks after DPC sensitization. Specified treatment: therapeutic diphenylcyclopropenone sensitization with weekly scalp DPC. Total RNA was isolated from unfractionated whole blood. TCRdb itself ran the RACE reads through MiXCR, one entry per CDR3 protein. Altogether 30,000 to 40,000 distinct CDR3 sequences are present, more than 9% being singletons, with the ten largest covering 26%. The CDR3 is made up of 13 amino acids. CDR1 and CDR2 from the germline V gene are SGHNT and YENEEA. Between the trimmed V and J ends, which lost 0 bases and 8 bases, there was a span of 8 bases. There are many counts of this clonotype. What it binds is unknown.

The rearrangement joins TRBV11-3 to TRBJ2-4; D not certain. The sample consisted of whole blood, taken in connection with sensitization to the hapten diphenylcyclopropenone (DPC). This sequence originates from a man aged 50-60 years with alopecia areata. Some clones in this sample may be carry-over from other donors' samples. CDR3 nucleotides: TGTGCCAGCAGCTTAGATAGTATGGACATTCAGTACTTC. Its translation: CASSLDSMDIQYF.